This TCR beta chain stems from a study of radiotherapy plus CTLA-4 blockade in lung cancer. Study observations and caveats: After treatment with radiotherapy plus ipilimumab, TCR clones that came from the tumor expanded in blood.

On this clone itself: Its antigen is unknown.

Profiled with immunoSEQ multiplex PCR; TCRdb holds only in-frame clones, not every one. The repertoire consists of roughly 62,000 clones, with around 77% occurring once and the leading ten covering approximately 4.5%. The TCR originated in a human donor with non-small cell lung cancer who had a complete response to radiotherapy plus ipilimumab. Specimen: peripheral blood, collected from a patient treated with radiotherapy plus ipilimumab.

CDR3 in DNA: TGCGCCAGCAGCCAAGGGCGACCCAGGGGGACTGAAGCTTTCTTT. Protein product: CASSQGRPRGTEAFF. The chain uses TRBV4-3 and TRBJ1-1; 7 bases map to TRBD1. The junction had 7 bases not matched to a gene; V was cut back by 1 base and J by 5 bases. Germline V gives CDR1 LGHNA, CDR2 YSLEER. The CDR3 loop spans 15 amino acids.